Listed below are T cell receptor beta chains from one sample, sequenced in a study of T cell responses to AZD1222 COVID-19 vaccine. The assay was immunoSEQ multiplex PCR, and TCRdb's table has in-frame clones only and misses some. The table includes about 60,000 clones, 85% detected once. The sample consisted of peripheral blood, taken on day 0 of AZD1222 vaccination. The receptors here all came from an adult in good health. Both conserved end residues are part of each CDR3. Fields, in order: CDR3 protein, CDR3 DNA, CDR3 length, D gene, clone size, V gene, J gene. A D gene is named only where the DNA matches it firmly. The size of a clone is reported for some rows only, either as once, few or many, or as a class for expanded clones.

cdr3_aa: CASSPGQGPGNTIYF
cdr3_nt: TGTGCCAGCAGCCCGGGACAGGGACCTGGAAACACCATATATTTT
cdr3_length: 15
d_call: TRBD1
clone_size: few
v_call: TRBV11-3
j_call: TRBJ1-3

cdr3_aa: CASSRDTRSYGYTF
cdr3_nt: TGTGCCAGCAGCCGGGACACCCGAAGTTATGGCTACACCTTC
cdr3_length: 14
d_call: -
clone_size: -
v_call: TRBV3-1/TRBV3-2
j_call: TRBJ1-2

cdr3_aa: CAWRADRGNEQFF
cdr3_nt: TGTGCCTGGAGGGCGGACAGGGGAAATGAGCAGTTCTTC
cdr3_length: 13
d_call: TRBD1
clone_size: -
v_call: TRBV30
j_call: TRBJ2-1

cdr3_aa: CASSYWDRGNEQFF
cdr3_nt: TGTGCCAGCAGTTACTGGGACAGGGGGAATGAGCAGTTCTTC
cdr3_length: 14
d_call: TRBD1
clone_size: -
v_call: TRBV6-6
j_call: TRBJ2-1

cdr3_aa: CASSVVDGRGYTF
cdr3_nt: TGTGCCAGCAGCGTAGTAGATGGACGTGGCTACACCTTC
cdr3_length: 13
d_call: -
clone_size: once
v_call: TRBV9
j_call: TRBJ1-2

cdr3_aa: CAISETTNTEAFF
cdr3_nt: TGTGCCATCAGTGAAACAACCAACACTGAAGCTTTCTTT
cdr3_length: 13
d_call: -
clone_size: once
v_call: TRBV10-3
j_call: TRBJ1-1

cdr3_aa: CASSLGGGAYEQYF
cdr3_nt: TGTGCCAGCAGCTTAGGCGGTGGGGCCTACGAGCAGTACTTC
cdr3_length: 14
d_call: -
clone_size: -
v_call: TRBV7-3
j_call: TRBJ2-7

cdr3_aa: CASSLVKGGGGADNYGYTF
cdr3_nt: TGTGCCAGCAGCTTAGTAAAAGGGGGCGGTGGGGCCGATAACTATGGCTACACCTTC
cdr3_length: 19
d_call: TRBD1
clone_size: -
v_call: TRBV11-2
j_call: TRBJ1-2

cdr3_aa: CSASIREQFF
cdr3_nt: TGCAGTGCTAGCATTCGAGAGCAGTTCTTC
cdr3_length: 10
d_call: -
clone_size: -
v_call: TRBV20-1
j_call: TRBJ2-1

cdr3_aa: CASVRDASYEQYF
cdr3_nt: TGTGCTAGTGTTAGGGACGCCTCCTACGAGCAGTACTTC
cdr3_length: 13
d_call: -
clone_size: -
v_call: TRBV12-5
j_call: TRBJ2-7

cdr3_aa: CASSTIGWTGADGYTF
cdr3_nt: TGTGCCAGCAGCACCATTGGATGGACAGGGGCTGATGGCTACACCTTC
cdr3_length: 16
d_call: TRBD1
clone_size: -
v_call: TRBV28
j_call: TRBJ1-2